The TCR beta chain described here comes from a study of cytomegalovirus exposure and HLA in healthy donors. Sequencing used immunoSEQ multiplex PCR; TCRdb keeps in-frame clones, though not all of them. The sample lists over 150,000 clones, roughly 90% seen once, with approximately 20% in the top ten. The validation cohort, a group of over a hundred subjects, included the donors and was separate from the roughly 600-subject first cohort. The source material was PBMCs. The clonotype comes from a man younger than 35 in good health and CMV-seropositive.

The CDR3 nucleotides are TGTGCCTGGAGTGGGGGACTAGCGGGAGGGTACCGCACAGATACGCAGTATTTT. This encodes CAWSGGLAGGYRTDTQYF. The chain joins TRBV30 to TRBJ2-3; 16 nucleotides line up with TRBD2. V shed 1 base and J 1 base; nucleotides not matched to a gene: 5. CDR1 and CDR2 from the germline V gene are GTSNPN and SVGIG (reference sequence). The CDR3 is 18 amino acids. The full variable domain, in which reference TRBV30 and TRBJ2-3 provide the parts outside the CDR3, is SQTIHQWPATLVQPVGSPLSLECTVEGTSNPNLYWYRQAAGRGLQLLFYSVGIGQISSEVPQNLSASRPQDRQFILSSKKLLLSDSGFYLCAWSGGLAGGYRTDTQYFGPGTRLTVL.